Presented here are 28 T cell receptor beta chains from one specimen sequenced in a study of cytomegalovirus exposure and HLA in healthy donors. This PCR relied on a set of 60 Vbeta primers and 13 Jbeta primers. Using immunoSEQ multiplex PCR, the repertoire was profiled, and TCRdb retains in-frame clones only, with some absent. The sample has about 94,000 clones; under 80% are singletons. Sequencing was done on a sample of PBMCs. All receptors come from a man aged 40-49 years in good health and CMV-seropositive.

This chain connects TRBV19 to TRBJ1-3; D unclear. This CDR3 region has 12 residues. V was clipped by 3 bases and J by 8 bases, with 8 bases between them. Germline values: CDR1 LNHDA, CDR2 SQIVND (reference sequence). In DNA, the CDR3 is TGTGCCAGTAGTATCCGAGGAGACACCATATATTTT. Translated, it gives CASSIRGDTIYF. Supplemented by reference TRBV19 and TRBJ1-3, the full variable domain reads DGGITQSPKYLFRKEGQNVTLSCEQNLNHDAMYWYRQDPGQGLRLIYYSQIVNDFQKGDIAEGYSVSREKKESFPLTVTSAQKNPTAFYLCASSIRGDTIYFGEGSWLTVV.

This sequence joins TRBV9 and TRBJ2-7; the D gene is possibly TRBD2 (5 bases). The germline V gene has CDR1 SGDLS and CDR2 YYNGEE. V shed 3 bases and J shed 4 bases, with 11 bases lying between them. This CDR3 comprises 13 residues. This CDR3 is CASSGGLAYEQYF. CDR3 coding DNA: TGTGCCAGCAGCGGTGGACTTGCATACGAGCAGTACTTC.

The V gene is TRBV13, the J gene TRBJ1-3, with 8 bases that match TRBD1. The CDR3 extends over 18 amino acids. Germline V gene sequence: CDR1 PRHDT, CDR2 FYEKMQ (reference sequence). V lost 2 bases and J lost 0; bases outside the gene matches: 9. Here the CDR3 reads CASSLTGQESHSGNTIYF. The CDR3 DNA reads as TGTGCCAGCAGCTTAACGGGACAGGAGTCCCACTCTGGAAACACCATATATTTT.

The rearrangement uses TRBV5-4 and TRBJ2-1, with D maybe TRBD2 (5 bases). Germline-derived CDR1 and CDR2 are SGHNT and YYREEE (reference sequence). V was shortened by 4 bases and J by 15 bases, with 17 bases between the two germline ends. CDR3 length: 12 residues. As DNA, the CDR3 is TGTGCCAGCAGCCTGGACCGGGGTGGTAGGTTCTTC. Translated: CASSLDRGGRFF.

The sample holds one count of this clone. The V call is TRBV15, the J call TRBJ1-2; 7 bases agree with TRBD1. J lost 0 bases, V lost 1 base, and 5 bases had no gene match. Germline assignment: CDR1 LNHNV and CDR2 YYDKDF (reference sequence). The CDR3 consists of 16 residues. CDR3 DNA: TGTGCCACCAGCAGAGGCACCGGGACAGCTAACTATGGCTACACCTTC. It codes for CATSRGTGTANYGYTF.

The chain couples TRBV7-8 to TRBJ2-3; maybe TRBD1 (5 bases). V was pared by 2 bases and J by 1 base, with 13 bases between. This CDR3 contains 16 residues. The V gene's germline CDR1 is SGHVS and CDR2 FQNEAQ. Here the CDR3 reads CASSLPDRLGTDTQYF. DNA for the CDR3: TGTGCCAGCAGCTTACCCGACAGACTCGGCACAGATACGCAGTATTTT.

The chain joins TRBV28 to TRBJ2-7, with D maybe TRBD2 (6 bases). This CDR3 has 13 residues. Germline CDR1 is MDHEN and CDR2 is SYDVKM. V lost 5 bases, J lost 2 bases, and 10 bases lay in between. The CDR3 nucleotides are TGTGCCAGCAGTGCGGGGTTTACCTACGAGCAGTACTTC. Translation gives CASSAGFTYEQYF.

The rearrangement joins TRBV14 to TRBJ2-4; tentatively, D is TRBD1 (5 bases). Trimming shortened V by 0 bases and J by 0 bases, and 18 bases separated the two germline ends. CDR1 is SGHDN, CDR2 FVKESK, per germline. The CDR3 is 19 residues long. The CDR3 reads CASSQDWVGTGLAKNIQYF. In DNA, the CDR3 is TGTGCCAGCAGCCAAGATTGGGTGGGAACAGGCCTAGCCAAAAACATTCAGTACTTC. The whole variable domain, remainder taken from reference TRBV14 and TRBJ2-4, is EAGVTQFPSHSVIEKGQTVTLRCDPISGHDNLYWYRRVMGKEIKFLLHFVKESKQDESGMPNNRFLAERTGGTYSTLKVQPAELEDSGVYFCASSQDWVGTGLAKNIQYFGAGTRLSVL.

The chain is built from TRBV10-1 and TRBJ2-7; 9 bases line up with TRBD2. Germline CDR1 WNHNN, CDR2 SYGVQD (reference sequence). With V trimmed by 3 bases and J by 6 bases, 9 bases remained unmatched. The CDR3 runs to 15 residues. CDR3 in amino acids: CASSDEAGGDGEQYF. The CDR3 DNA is TGCGCCAGCAGTGACGAAGCGGGAGGTGATGGCGAGCAGTACTTC.

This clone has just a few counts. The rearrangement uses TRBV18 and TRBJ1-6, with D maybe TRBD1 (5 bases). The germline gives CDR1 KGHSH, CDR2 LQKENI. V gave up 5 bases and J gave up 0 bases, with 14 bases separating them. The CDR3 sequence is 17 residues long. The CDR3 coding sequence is TGTGCCAGCTCAAAGGGACTCCCGAGCTCCTATAATTCACCCCTCCACTTT. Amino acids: CASSKGLPSSYNSPLHF.

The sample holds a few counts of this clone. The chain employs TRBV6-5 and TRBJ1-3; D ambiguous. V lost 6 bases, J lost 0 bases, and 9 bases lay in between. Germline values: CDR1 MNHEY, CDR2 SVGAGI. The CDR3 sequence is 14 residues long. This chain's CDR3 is CASRHQPSGNTIYF. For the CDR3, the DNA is TGTGCCAGCAGACACCAACCCTCTGGAAACACCATATATTTT.

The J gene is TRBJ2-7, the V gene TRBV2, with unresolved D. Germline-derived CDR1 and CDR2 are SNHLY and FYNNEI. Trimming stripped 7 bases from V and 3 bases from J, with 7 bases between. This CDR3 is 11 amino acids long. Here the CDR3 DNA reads TGTGCCAGCAAGCTAGGCTACGAGCAGTACTTC. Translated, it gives CASKLGYEQYF.

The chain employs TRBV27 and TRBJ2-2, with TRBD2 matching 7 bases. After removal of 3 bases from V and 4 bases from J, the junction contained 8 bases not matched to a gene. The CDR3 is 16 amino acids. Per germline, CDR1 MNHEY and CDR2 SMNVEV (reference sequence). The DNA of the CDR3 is TGTGCCAGCAGTTTCGATTTGTGGGAGGGCACCGGGGAGCTGTTTTTT. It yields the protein CASSFDLWEGTGELFF.

This CDR3 reads CASSPLAPPYNEQFF. CDR3 coding DNA: TGTGCCAGCAGTCCACTAGCACCCCCTTACAATGAGCAGTTCTTC. The chain links TRBV27 to TRBJ2-1; D might be TRBD2 (6 bases). The CDR3 spans 15 residues. In germline, CDR1 is MNHEY, CDR2 SMNVEV (reference sequence). Trimming shortened V by 5 bases and J by 4 bases, and 15 bases separated the two germline ends.

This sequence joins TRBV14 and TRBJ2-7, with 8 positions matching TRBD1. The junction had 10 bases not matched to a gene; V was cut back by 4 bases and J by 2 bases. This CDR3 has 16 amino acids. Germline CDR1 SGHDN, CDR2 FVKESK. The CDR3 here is CASSPRQGTRAYEQYF. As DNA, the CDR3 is TGTGCCAGCAGCCCCCGACAGGGGACACGGGCCTACGAGCAGTACTTC.

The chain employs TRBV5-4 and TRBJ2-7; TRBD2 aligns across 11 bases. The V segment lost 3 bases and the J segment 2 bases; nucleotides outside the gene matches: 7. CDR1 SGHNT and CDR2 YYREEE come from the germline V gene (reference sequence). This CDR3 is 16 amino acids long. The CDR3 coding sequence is TGTGCCAGCAGCTCACCACTAGCGGGGGAACCCTACGAGCAGTACTTC. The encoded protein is CASSSPLAGEPYEQYF.

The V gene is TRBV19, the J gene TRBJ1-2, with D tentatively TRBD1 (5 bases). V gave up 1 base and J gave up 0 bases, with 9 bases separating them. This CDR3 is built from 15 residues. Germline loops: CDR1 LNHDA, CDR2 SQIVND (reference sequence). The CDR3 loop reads CASSIAPGPNYGYTF. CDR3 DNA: TGTGCCAGTAGTATAGCCCCAGGGCCTAACTATGGCTACACCTTC.

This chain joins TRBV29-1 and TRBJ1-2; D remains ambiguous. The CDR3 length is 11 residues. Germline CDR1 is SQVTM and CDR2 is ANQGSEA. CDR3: CSGVANYGYTF. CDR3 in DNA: TGCTCCGGGGTTGCTAACTATGGCTACACCTTC.

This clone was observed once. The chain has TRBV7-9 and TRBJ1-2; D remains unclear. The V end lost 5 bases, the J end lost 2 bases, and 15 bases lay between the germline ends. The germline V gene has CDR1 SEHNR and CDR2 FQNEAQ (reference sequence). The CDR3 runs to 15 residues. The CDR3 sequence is CASSPPAGRNYGYTF. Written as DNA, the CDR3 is TGTGCCAGCAGCCCCCCCGCGGGCCGGAACTATGGCTACACCTTC.

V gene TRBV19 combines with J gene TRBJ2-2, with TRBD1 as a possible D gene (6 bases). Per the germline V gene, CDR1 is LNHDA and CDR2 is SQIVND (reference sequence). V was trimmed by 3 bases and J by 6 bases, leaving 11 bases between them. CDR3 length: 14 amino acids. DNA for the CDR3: TGTGCCAGTAGTATCACAGGGAATCCCGGGGAGCTGTTTTTT. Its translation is CASSITGNPGELFF. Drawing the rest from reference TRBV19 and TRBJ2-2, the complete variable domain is DGGITQSPKYLFRKEGQNVTLSCEQNLNHDAMYWYRQDPGQGLRLIYYSQIVNDFQKGDIAEGYSVSREKKESFPLTVTSAQKNPTAFYLCASSITGNPGELFFGEGSRLTVL.

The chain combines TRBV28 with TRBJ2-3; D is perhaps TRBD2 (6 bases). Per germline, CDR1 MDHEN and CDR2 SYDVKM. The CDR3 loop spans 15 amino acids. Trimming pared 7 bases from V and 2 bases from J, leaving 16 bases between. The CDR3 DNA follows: TGTGCCAGCACTCTGGCGGGGAGCTTCACAGATACGCAGTATTTT. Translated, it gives CASTLAGSFTDTQYF.

The CDR3, as DNA: TGCGCCAGCAGCCAAGGGGGGCGGAACAGGGCGACTGAAGCTTTCTTT. It codes for CASSQGGRNRATEAFF. This chain connects TRBV4-1 to TRBJ1-1; weak D call: TRBD1 (6 bases). In germline, CDR1 is MGHRA, CDR2 YSYEKL. This CDR3 has 16 residues. The V end lost 1 base, the J end lost 5 bases, and 17 bases lay between the germline ends.

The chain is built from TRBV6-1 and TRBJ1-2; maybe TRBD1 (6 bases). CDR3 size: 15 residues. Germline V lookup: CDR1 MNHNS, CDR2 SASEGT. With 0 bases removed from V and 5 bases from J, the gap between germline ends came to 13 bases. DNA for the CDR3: TGTGCCAGCAGTGAAGCGGGGACACCTTCATATGGCTACACCTTC. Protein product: CASSEAGTPSYGYTF.

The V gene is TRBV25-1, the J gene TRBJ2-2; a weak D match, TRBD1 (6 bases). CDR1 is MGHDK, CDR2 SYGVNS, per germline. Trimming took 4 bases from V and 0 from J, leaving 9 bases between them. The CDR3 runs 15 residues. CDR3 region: CASSVQGANTGELFF. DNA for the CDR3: TGTGCCAGCAGTGTACAGGGAGCGAACACCGGGGAGCTGTTTTTT.

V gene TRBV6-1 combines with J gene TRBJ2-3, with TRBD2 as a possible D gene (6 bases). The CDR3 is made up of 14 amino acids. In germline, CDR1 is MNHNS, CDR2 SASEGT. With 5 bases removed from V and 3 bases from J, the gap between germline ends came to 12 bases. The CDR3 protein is CASSTRGRTDTQYF. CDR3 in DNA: TGTGCCAGCAGTACGCGGGGAAGGACAGATACGCAGTATTTT.

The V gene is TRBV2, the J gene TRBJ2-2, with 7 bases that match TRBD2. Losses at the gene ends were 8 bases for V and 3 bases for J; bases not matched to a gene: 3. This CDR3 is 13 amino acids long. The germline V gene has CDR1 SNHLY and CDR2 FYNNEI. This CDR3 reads CASELAHTGELFF. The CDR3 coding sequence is TGTGCCAGCGAACTAGCGCACACCGGGGAGCTGTTTTTT.

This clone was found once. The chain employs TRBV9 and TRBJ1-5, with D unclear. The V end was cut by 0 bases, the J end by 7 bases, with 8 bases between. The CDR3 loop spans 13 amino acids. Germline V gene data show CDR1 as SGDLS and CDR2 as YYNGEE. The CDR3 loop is CASSVDGSQPQHF. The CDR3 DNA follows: TGTGCCAGCAGCGTAGATGGGAGCCAGCCCCAGCATTTT.

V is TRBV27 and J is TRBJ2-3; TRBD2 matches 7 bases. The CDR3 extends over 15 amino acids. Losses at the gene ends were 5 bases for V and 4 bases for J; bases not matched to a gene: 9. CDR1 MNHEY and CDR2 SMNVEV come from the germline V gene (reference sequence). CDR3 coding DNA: TGTGCCAGCAGTCTCGGAGTAGGGAGGGCAGATACGCAGTATTTT. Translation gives CASSLGVGRADTQYF.